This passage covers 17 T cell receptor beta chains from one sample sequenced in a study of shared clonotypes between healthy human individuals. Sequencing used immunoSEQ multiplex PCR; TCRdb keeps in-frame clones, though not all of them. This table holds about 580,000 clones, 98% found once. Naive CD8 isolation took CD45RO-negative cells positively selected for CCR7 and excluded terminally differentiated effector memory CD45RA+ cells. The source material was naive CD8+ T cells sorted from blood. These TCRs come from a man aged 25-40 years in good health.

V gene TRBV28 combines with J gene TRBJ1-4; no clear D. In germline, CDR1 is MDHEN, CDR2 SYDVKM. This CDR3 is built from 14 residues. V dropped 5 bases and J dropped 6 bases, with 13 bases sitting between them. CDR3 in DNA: TGTGCCAGCAGTCTGCGGGGTCTCGATGAAAAACTGTTTTTT. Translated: CASSLRGLDEKLFF.

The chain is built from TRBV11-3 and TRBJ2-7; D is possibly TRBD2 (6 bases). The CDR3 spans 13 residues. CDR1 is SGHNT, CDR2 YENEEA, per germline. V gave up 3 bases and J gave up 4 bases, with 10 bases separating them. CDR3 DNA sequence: TGTGCCAGCAGCTTTTCCGGAGGGTACGAGCAGTACTTC. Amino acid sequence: CASSFSGGYEQYF.

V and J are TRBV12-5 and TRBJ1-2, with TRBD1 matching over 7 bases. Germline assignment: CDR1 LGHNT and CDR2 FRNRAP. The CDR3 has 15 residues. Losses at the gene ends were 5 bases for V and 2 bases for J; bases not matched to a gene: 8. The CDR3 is CASGTTGVFNYGYTF. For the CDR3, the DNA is TGTGCTAGTGGTACAACAGGGGTCTTCAACTATGGCTACACCTTC. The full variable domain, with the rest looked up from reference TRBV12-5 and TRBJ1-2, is DARVTQTPRHKVTEMGQEVTMRCQPILGHNTVFWYRQTMMQGLELLAYFRNRAPLDDSGMPKDRFSAEMPDATLATLKIQPSEPRDSAVYFCASGTTGVFNYGYTFGSGTRLTVV.

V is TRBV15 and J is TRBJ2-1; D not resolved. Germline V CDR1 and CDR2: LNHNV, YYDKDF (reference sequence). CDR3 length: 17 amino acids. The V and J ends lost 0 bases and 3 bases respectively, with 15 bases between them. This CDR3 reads CATSRDHREEVYNEQFF. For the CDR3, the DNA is TGTGCCACCAGCAGAGACCACAGAGAAGAGGTCTACAATGAGCAGTTCTTC.

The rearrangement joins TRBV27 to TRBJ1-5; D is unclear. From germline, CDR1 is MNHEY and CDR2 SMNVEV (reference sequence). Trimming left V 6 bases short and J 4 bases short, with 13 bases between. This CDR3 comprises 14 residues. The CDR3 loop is CASRANNPNQPQHF. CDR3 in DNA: TGTGCCAGCAGAGCCAACAACCCGAATCAGCCCCAGCATTTT.

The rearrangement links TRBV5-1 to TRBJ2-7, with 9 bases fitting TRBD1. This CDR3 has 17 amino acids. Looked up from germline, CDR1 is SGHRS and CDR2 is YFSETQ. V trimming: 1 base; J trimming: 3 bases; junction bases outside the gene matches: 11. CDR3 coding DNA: TGCGCCAGCAGCTTGCCTACAGGGGGCATTGGCCTCTACGAGCAGTACTTC. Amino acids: CASSLPTGGIGLYEQYF. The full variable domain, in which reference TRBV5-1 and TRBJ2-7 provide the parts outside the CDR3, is KAGVTQTPRYLIKTRGQQVTLSCSPISGHRSVSWYQQTPGQGLQFLFEYFSETQRNKGNFPGRFSGRQFSNSRSEMNVSTLELGDSALYLCASSLPTGGIGLYEQYFGPGTRLTVT.

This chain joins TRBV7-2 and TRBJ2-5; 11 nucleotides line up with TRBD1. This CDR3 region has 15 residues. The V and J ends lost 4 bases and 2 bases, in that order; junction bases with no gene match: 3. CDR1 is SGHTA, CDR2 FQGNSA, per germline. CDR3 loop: CASSWTGGYQETQYF. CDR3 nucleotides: TGTGCCAGCAGCTGGACAGGGGGCTATCAAGAGACCCAGTACTTC.

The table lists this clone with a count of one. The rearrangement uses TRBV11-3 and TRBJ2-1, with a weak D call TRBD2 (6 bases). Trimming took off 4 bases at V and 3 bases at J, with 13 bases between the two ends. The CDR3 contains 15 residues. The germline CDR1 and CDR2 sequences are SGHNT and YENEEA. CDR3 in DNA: TGTGCCAGCAGCTCCCAATCGGACTACTACAATGAGCAGTTCTTC. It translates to CASSSQSDYYNEQFF.

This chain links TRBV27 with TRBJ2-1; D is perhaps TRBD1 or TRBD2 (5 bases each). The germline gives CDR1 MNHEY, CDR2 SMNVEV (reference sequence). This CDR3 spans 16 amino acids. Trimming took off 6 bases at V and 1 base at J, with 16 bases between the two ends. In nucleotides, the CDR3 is TGTGCCAGCAGCCTTAACTTGGGGGATTCCTACAATGAGCAGTTCTTC. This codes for CASSLNLGDSYNEQFF.

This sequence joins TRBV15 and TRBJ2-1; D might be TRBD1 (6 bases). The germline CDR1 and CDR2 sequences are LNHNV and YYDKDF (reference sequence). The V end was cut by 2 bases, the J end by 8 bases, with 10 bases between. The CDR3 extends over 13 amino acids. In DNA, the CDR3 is TGTGCCACCAGCAGAACAACAGGGTATGAGCAGTTCTTC. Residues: CATSRTTGYEQFF.

The CDR3 here is CASSLGLAGAWDEQFF. CDR3 in DNA: TGTGCCAGCAGCTTGGGACTAGCGGGGGCCTGGGATGAGCAGTTCTTC. J is TRBJ2-1 and V is TRBV5-6; 12 nucleotides agree with TRBD2. This CDR3 has 16 amino acids. Germline-derived CDR1 and CDR2 are SGHDT and YYEEEE. Losses at the gene ends were 0 bases for V and 8 bases for J; bases not matched to a gene: 6.

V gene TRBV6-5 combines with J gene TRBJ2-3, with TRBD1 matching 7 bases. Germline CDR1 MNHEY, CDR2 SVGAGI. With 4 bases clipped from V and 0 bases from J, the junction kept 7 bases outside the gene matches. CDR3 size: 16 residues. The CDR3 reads CASSWQGDPSTDTQYF. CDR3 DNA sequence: TGTGCCAGCAGTTGGCAGGGGGACCCTAGCACAGATACGCAGTATTTT.

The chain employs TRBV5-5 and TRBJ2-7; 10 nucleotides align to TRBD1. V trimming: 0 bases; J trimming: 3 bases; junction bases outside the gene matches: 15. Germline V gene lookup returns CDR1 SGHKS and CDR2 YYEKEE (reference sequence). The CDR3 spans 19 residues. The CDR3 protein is CASSLGDRGPPTIFYEQYF. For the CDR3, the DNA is TGTGCCAGCAGCTTGGGGGACAGGGGACCACCTACAATTTTCTACGAGCAGTACTTC. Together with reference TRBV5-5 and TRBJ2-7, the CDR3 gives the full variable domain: DAGVTQSPTHLIKTRGQQVTLRCSPISGHKSVSWYQQVLGQGPQFIFQYYEKEERGRGNFPDRFSARQFPNYSSELNVNALLLGDSALYLCASSLGDRGPPTIFYEQYFGPGTRLTVT.

The DNA for the CDR3 is TGTGCCAGCAGCTTTGGACAGGGCCACACTGAAGCTTTCTTT. It translates to CASSFGQGHTEAFF. This chain uses TRBV9 with TRBJ1-1, with TRBD1 matching 8 bases. This CDR3 region has 14 residues. Trimming removed 4 bases from V and 3 bases from J; junction bases left unmatched: 5. Looked up from germline, CDR1 is SGDLS and CDR2 is YYNGEE. Drawing the rest from reference TRBV9 and TRBJ1-1, the complete variable domain is DSGVTQTPKHLITATGQRVTLRCSPRSGDLSVYWYQQSLDQGLQFLIQYYNGEERAKGNILERFSAQQFPDLHSELNLSSLELGDSALYFCASSFGQGHTEAFFGQGTRLTVV.

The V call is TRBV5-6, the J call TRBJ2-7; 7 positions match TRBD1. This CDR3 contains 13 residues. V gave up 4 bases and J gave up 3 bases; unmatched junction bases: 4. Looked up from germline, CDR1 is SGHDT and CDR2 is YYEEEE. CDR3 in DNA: TGTGCCAGCAGCCCGGGACAGTACTACGAGCAGTACTTC. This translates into CASSPGQYYEQYF. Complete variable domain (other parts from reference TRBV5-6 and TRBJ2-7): DAGVTQSPTHLIKTRGQQVTLRCSPKSGHDTVSWYQQALGQGPQFIFQYYEEEERQRGNFPDRFSGHQFPNYSSELNVNALLLGDSALYLCASSPGQYYEQYFGPGTRLTVT.

The CDR3 is CASSSQGREEDTQYF. The CDR3 DNA is TGTGCCAGCAGCTCGCAGGGCAGGGAAGAAGATACGCAGTATTTT. The chain joins TRBV7-9 to TRBJ2-3, with D possibly matching TRBD1 (5 bases). The V gene lost 4 bases and the J gene lost 5 bases, with 16 bases spanning the gap. Germline values: CDR1 SEHNR, CDR2 FQNEAQ (reference sequence). The CDR3 consists of 15 residues.

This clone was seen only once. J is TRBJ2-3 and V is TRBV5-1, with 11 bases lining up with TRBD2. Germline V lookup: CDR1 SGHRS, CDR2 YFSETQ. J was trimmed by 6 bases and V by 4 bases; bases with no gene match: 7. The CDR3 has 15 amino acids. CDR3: CASSRGTSGSDTQYF. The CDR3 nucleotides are TGCGCCAGCAGCCGCGGGACTAGCGGATCTGATACGCAGTATTTT.